This T cell receptor (beta chain) was profiled in a study of long-term antiretroviral therapy in people with HIV. Samples were assayed with immunoSEQ v3.0 at survey level. TCRdb keeps only in-frame clones here, not all; method: immunoSEQ multiplex PCR. The sample holds approximately 12,000 clones; roughly 80% are singletons and the top ten take roughly 18%. Researchers secured at least one pre-ART and at least two post-ART PBMC samples from each donor. In the United States, treatment was given to all participants with HIV. The J segment lost 10 bases and the V segment lost 2 bases, leaving 3 bases of the junction unmatched. The CDR3 consists of 13 residues. Germline assignment: CDR1 SGHKS and CDR2 YYEKEE (reference sequence).

This clonotype originated in a man aged 50 to 60 with HIV. The chain employs TRBV5-5 and TRBJ1-6; TRBD1 aligns across 7 bases. The sequencing used unsorted PBMCs, collected around 8 years after starting antiretroviral therapy. DNA for the CDR3: TGTGCCAGCAGCTTCGACAGGGAATCACCCCTCCACTTT. It translates to CASSFDRESPLHF.